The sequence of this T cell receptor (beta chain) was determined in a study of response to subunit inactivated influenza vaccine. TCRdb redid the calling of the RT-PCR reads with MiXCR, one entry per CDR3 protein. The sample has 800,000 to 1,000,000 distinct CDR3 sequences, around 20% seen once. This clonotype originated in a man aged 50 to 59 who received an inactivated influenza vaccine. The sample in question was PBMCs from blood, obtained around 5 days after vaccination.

CDR3 protein: CAISLASRLGRGQPQHF. Here the CDR3 DNA reads TGTGCCATCAGTTTAGCGTCCCGCCTGGGTCGGGGCCAGCCCCAGCATTTT. The chain recombines TRBV10-3 with TRBJ1-5; maybe TRBD1 (5 bases). Looked up from germline, CDR1 is ENHRY and CDR2 is SYGVKD. The germline V and J ends were trimmed by 5 bases and 7 bases, with 24 bases remaining between them. This CDR3 contains 17 residues.